Listed below are T cell receptor beta chains from one sample, sequenced in a study of T cells in Graves' hyperthyroidism and ophthalmopathy. TCRdb fed the multiplex PCR reads into MiXCR, producing one record per CDR3 protein. The sample lists almost 500,000 distinct CDR3 sequences; about 20% were seen once. Sample: blood. The receptor source for this set is a woman between 65 and 79 years old with Graves' ophthalmopathy. Each CDR3 is given with its conserved first and last residue. Fields, in order: V gene, J gene, CDR3 length, clone size, D gene, CDR3 DNA, CDR3 protein. D genes are given only for firm matches. Size is omitted from some rows. Given values are once, few, many or a class for expanded clones.

TRBV2	TRBJ1-1	13	few	TRBD1	TGTGCCAGCCAACAGGGGGCGAACACTGAAGCTTTCTTT	CASQQGANTEAFF
TRBV27	TRBJ1-2	15	.	.	TGTGCCAGCAGTTTGGATCCGAGGGCTAACTATGGCTACACCTTC	CASSLDPRANYGYTF
TRBV7-2	TRBJ2-3	16	few	.	TGTGCCAGCAGCGGACGGGGACCAACGGGCGGGGTTACGCAGTATTTT	CASSGRGPTGGVTQYF
TRBV25-1	TRBJ2-4	11	.	.	TGTGCCAGCAGTTGGGGGAACATTCAGTACTTC	CASSWGNIQYF
TRBV10-3	TRBJ2-3	14	few	.	TGTGCCATCAGTGAGGGGGCCAGCACAGATACGCAGTATTTT	CAISEGASTDTQYF
TRBV6-1	TRBJ1-3	14	few	.	TGTGCCAGCAGGGCGGCAGGGATTGGAAACACCATATATTTT	CASRAAGIGNTIYF
TRBV6-1	TRBJ1-1	16	.	TRBD1	TGTGCCAGCAGACACTACAGGGGGAATCGGGGCACTGAAGCTTTCTTT	CASRHYRGNRGTEAFF
TRBV15	TRBJ2-5	15	.	TRBD1	TGTGCCACCAGCAGATCCCGGACAGGGAAAGAGACCCAGTACTTC	CATSRSRTGKETQYF
TRBV11-2	TRBJ2-5	15	many	TRBD2	TGTGCCAGCAGCTTCAGTAGCGGGGGACCAGGGACCCAGTACTTC	CASSFSSGGPGTQYF
TRBV12-3/TRBV12-4	TRBJ1-5	16	.	.	TGTGCCAGCAGTTCACGCCAGGGCAAAGGGAGTCAGCCCCAGCATTTT	CASSSRQGKGSQPQHF
TRBV9	TRBJ2-3	14	few	.	TGTGCCAGCAGCCCCGTCCAGGTTACAGATACGCAGTATTTT	CASSPVQVTDTQYF
TRBV29-1	TRBJ2-5	15	.	TRBD1	TGCGGCGTTGAAGTCCTCCAGGGGGCCAAGGAGACCCAGTACTTC	CGVEVLQGAKETQYF
TRBV30	TRBJ2-7	13	few	.	TGTGCCTGGAGTTCGAGCGTTACCTACGAGCAGTACTTC	CAWSSSVTYEQYF
TRBV7-2	TRBJ2-1	15	many	TRBD2	TGTGCCAGCAGCCCACTAGCGGGAGTTGGTAATGAGCAGTTCTTC	CASSPLAGVGNEQFF
TRBV20-1	TRBJ1-1	15	.	TRBD1	TGCAGTTACAGCCGACAGGGGGCGCTTGGCACTGAAGCTTTCTTT	CSYSRQGALGTEAFF
TRBV6-4	TRBJ1-1	13	.	.	TGTGCCAGCAGTGCCCTAAGGAACACTGAAGCTTTCTTT	CASSALRNTEAFF
TRBV7-9	TRBJ1-6	16	.	TRBD1	TGTGCCAGCAGCTTAGCGGGACAGGGAAATAACTCACCCCTCCACTTT	CASSLAGQGNNSPLHF
TRBV7-2	TRBJ1-4	15	.	TRBD1	TGTGCCAGCAGCGTACAGGGGGCCCCTAATGAAAAACTGTTTTTT	CASSVQGAPNEKLFF
TRBV20-1	TRBJ2-5	12	few	.	TGCAGTGCTAGAGTTTCCAGTGAGACCCAGTACTTC	CSARVSSETQYF
TRBV28	TRBJ2-2	15	few	.	TGTGCCAGCAGTTTACCCGATAGGGGAGGCGGGGAGCTGTTTTTT	CASSLPDRGGGELFF
TRBV7-9	TRBJ2-2	14	.	.	TGTGCCAGCAGCCCCTCATGGAACACCGGGGAGCTGTTTTTT	CASSPSWNTGELFF
TRBV7-2	TRBJ2-7	13	few	.	TGTGCCAGCAGCGACGGGACTGCCTACGAGCAGTACTTC	CASSDGTAYEQYF
TRBV7-8	TRBJ2-5	15	few	TRBD1	TGTGCCAGCAGCCTCAGACAGGGGCCCCAAGAGACCCAGTACTTC	CASSLRQGPQETQYF
TRBV6-1	TRBJ2-3	15	few	.	TGTGCCAGCAGCCCTACCTACGGACGTAAAGATACGCAGTATTTT	CASSPTYGRKDTQYF
TRBV10-3	TRBJ1-1	15	many	.	TGTGCCATCAGTGAGTCGACTCGGGGGAACACTGAAGCTTTCTTT	CAISESTRGNTEAFF
TRBV11-2	TRBJ1-1	14	many	.	TGTGCCAGCAGCGCCAGGGTAACGAACACTGAAGCTTTCTTT	CASSARVTNTEAFF
TRBV6-1	TRBJ2-1	13	few	TRBD1	TGTGCCAGCAGCCGTACTACAGGGGATGAGCAGTTCTTC	CASSRTTGDEQFF
TRBV5-4	TRBJ2-5	15	.	.	TGTGCCAGCAGCTTAGCCGGGAGCAACCAAGAGACCCAGTACTTC	CASSLAGSNQETQYF
TRBV30	TRBJ1-2	11	many	.	TGTGCCTGGAGTCCCGGGAATGGCTACACCTTC	CAWSPGNGYTF
TRBV7-3	TRBJ2-2	14	.	.	TGTGCCAGCAGCACCCTGTACGGTACCGGGGAGCTGTTTTTT	CASSTLYGTGELFF
TRBV11-2	TRBJ2-1	15	few	.	TGTGCCAGCAGCTTATCAGGGGACCTCTTAGGTGAGCAGTTCTTC	CASSLSGDLLGEQFF
TRBV5-5	TRBJ2-7	14	.	.	TGTGCCAGCAGCTTCATCCAGAGTCCCCACGAGCAGTACTTC	CASSFIQSPHEQYF
TRBV6-1	TRBJ1-1	11	.	.	TGTGCCAGCAGAGGACAGCGTGAAGCTTTCTTT	CASRGQREAFF
TRBV19	TRBJ1-1	14	few	.	TGTGCCAGTAGTATGGTGGTTTTGAACACTGAAGCTTTCTTT	CASSMVVLNTEAFF
TRBV19	TRBJ2-5	14	.	TRBD2	TGTGCCAGTTCAAGAGCGGGAGGGGTGGAGACCCAGTACTTC	CASSRAGGVETQYF
TRBV11-1	TRBJ1-2	10	few	.	TGTGCCAGCAGCGGGAATGGCTACACCTTC	CASSGNGYTF
TRBV25-1	TRBJ2-1	15	once	.	TGTGCCAGCAGTGAGGCGAAACTCTCCTACAATGAGCAGTTCTTC	CASSEAKLSYNEQFF
TRBV7-8	TRBJ2-2	16	few	.	TGTGCCAGCAGCTTACTAAGGGGGAGGAACACCGGGGAGCTGTTTTTT	CASSLLRGRNTGELFF
TRBV7-2	TRBJ2-2	14	many	.	TGTGCCAGCAGCCTGGACCAGAACACCGGGGAGCTGTTTTTT	CASSLDQNTGELFF
TRBV28	TRBJ1-4	12	many	.	TGTGCCAGCAGTTCCGGGGGCGAGAAACTGTTTTTT	CASSSGGEKLFF